The 2 T cell receptor beta chains listed next were all sequenced from one sample in a study of shared clonotypes between healthy human individuals (dated by TCRdb to the early 2020s). For the CD8 naive samples, CD45RO-negative cells were positively selected for CCR7, yielding a CD45RA+CCR7+ population from which TemRA cells were excluded. The library was made by the immunoSEQ multiplex PCR assay. The table comes from immuneACCESS by way of TCRdb, which keeps in-frame sequences with V and J called. Part of the clones is missing from these tables; in studies checked, under half for an unresolved V gene and the rest for unknown reasons. Here the sample has just over 2,000,000 clones; about 95% occur a single time. The ten largest account for about 1.1% of the sample. Sequencing used naive CD8+ T cells sorted from blood. What the cell subset or site label conveys for this sample: CD45RA+CCR7+. All receptors come from a man aged 18 to 35 in good health.

The chain employs TRBV2 and TRBJ1-2; D not certain. CDR3 size: 14 residues. Trimming cost V 4 bases and J 2 bases, with 11 bases left between them. Per the germline V gene, CDR1 is SNHLY and CDR2 is FYNNEI. CDR3 nucleotide sequence: TGTGCCAGCAGTGTGGTAGGCCCAAACTATGGCTACACCTTC. Its protein product is CASSVVGPNYGYTF.

The genes are TRBV7-9 and TRBJ2-3, with D possibly being TRBD2 (7 bases). The CDR3 is 16 amino acids. From germline, CDR1 is SEHNR and CDR2 FQNEAQ (reference sequence). V was shortened by 4 bases and J by 5 bases, with 19 bases between the two germline ends. CDR3 bases: TGTGCCAGCAGCTCGCCGTCGGGGGGCGATTTAGATACGCAGTATTTT. As protein: CASSSPSGGDLDTQYF.